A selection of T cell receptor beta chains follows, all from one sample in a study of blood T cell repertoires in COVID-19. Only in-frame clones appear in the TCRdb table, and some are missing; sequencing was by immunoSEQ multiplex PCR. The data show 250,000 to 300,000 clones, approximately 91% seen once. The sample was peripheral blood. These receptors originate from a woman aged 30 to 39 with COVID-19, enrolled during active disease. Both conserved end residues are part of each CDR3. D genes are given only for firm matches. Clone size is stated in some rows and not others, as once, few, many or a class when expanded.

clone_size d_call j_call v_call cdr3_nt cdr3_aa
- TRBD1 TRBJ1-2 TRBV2 TGTGCCAGCAGTAATACAGGGGCGGGCTACACCTTC CASSNTGAGYTF
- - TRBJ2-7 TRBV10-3 TGTGCCACCAAGGGCGGGGATCATCCACCCTACGAGCAGTACTTC CATKGGDHPPYEQYF
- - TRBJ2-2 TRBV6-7 TGTGCCAGCAGCCCCCCCGGGGGGCGAGACACCGGGGAGCTGTTTTTT CASSPPGGRDTGELFF
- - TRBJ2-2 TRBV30 TGTGCCTGGAGCAGGGGGAACACCGGGGAGCTGTTTTTT CAWSRGNTGELFF
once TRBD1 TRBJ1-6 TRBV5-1 TGCGCCAGCACGATAACCGGGACAGGGAATTCACCCCTCCACTTT CASTITGTGNSPLHF
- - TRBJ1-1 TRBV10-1 TGCGCCAGCAGGGGAATGACAGAAATGAACACTGAAGCTTTCTTT CASRGMTEMNTEAFF
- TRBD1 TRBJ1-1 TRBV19 TGTGCCAGTAGTGCCCGGACAGGAGACACTGAAGCTTTCTTT CASSARTGDTEAFF
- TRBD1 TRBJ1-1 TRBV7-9 TGTGCCAGCAGCCAGCGACAGGGGGCGGAGGGTACTGAAGCTTTCTTT CASSQRQGAEGTEAFF
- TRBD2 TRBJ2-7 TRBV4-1 TGCGCCAGCAGCCTGATAGCGGGAGGGCCTATGTACGAGCAGTACTTC CASSLIAGGPMYEQYF
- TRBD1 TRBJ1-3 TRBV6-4 TGTGCCAGCAGTGGGGGACAGGGTTTATTGCGGGTAAAGGGTGGAAACACCATATATTTT CASSGGQGLLRVKGGNTIYF
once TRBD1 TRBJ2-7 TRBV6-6 TGTGCCAGCAGTTTGGACAGGGTCGACGAGCAGTACTTC CASSLDRVDEQYF
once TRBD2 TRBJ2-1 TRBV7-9 TGTGCCAGCAGCTTCGCAAGCGGGACCGGGAGGCTAATTTCCAATGAGCAGTTCTTC CASSFASGTGRLISNEQFF
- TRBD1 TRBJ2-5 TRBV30 TGTGCCTGGAGGACAGGGGGCGCGGAGACCCAGTACTTC CAWRTGGAETQYF
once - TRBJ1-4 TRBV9 TGTGCCAGCAGCTCAGGGGTGGCGGGTCGGGATGAAAAACTGTTTTTT CASSSGVAGRDEKLFF
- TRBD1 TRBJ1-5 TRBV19 TGTGCCAGTAGCCCGACAGGGGGCCCTCCCCCCCAGCATTTT CASSPTGGPPPQHF
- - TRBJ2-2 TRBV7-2 TGTGCCAGCAGCCCGCGGGCCAACGCGAACACCGGGGAGCTGTTTTTT CASSPRANANTGELFF